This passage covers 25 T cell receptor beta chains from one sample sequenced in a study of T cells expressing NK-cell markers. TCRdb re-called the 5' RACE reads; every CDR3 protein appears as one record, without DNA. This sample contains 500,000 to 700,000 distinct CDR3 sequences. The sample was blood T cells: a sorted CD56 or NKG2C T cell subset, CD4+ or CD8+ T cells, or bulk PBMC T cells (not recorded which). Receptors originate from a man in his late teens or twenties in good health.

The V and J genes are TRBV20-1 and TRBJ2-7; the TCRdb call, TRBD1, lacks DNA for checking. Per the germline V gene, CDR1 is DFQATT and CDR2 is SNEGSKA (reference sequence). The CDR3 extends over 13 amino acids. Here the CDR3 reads CSATQGFGYEQYF.

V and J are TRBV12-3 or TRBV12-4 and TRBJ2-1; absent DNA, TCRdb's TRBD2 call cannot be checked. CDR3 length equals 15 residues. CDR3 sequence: CASSLVVGLNNEQFF.

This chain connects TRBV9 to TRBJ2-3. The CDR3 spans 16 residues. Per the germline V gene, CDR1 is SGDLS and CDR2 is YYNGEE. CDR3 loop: CASSHRLAGDTDTQYF.

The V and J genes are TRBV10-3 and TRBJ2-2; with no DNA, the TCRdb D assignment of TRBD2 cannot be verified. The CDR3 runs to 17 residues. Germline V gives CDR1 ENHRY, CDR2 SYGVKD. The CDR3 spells CASSGRLAGVIFGELFF.

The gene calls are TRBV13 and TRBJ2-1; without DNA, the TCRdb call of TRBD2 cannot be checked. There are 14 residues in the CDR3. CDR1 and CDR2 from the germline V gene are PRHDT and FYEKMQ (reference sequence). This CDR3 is CASSLGGRLNEQFF.

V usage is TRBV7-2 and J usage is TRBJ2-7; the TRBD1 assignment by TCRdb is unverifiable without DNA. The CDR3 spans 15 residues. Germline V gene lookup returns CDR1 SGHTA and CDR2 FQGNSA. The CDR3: CASSETTGGTYEQYF.

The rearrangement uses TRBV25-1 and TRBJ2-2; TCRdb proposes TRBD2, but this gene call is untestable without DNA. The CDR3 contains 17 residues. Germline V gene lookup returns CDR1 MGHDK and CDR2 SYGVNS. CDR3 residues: CASSDLPGGTNTGELFF.

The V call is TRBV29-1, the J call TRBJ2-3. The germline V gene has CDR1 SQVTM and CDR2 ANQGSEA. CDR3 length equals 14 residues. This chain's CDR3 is CSVEGRVSTDTQYF.

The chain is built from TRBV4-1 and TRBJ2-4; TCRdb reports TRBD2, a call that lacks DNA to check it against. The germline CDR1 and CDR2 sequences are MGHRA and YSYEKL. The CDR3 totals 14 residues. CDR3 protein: CASSHGPVRNIQYF.

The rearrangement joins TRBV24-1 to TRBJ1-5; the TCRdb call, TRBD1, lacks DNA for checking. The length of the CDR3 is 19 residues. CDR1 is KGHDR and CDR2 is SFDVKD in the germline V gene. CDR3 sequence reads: CATSVLSANRTVPIQPQHF.

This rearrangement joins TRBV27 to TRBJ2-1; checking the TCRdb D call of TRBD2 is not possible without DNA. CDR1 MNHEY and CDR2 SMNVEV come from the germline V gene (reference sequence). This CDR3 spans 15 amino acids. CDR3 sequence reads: CASTSGLAGAGEQFF.

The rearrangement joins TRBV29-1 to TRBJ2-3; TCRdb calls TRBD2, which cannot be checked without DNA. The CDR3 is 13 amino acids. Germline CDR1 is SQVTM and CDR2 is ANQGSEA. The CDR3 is CSVRGTSTDTQYF.

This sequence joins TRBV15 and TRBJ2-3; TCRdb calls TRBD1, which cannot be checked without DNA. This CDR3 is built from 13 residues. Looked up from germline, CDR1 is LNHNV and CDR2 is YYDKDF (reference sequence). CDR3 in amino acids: CATSRGGERTQYF.

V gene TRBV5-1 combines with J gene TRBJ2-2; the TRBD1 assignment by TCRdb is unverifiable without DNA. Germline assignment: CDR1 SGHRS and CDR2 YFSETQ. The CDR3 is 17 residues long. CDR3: CASSPLRGAQNTGELFF.

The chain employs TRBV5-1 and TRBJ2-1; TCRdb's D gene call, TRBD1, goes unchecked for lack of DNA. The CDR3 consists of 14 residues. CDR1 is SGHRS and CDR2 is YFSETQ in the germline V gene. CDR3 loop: CASSFRGTGGEQFF.

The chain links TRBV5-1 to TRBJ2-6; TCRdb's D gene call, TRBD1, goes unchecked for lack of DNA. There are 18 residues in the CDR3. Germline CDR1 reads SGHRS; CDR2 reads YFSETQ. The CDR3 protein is CASSLFSGAYQGANVLTF.

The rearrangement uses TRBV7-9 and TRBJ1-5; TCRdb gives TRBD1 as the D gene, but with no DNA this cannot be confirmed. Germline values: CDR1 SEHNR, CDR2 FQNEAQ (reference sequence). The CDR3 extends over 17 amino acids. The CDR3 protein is CASSLVSGETYNQPQHF.

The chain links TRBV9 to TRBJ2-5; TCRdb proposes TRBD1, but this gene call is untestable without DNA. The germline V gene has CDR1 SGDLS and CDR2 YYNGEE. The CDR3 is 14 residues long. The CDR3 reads CASSPRAGGETQYF.

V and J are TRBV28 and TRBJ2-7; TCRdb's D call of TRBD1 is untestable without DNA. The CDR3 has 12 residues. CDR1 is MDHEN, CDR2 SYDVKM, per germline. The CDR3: CASSTGVSEQYF.

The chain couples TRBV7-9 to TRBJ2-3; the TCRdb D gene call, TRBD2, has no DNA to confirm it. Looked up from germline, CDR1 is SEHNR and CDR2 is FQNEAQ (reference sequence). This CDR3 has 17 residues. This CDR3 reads CASSLGASGRPADTQYF.

The CDR3 loop is CASSFTGLSAPQYF. The rearrangement joins TRBV7-8 to TRBJ2-5; the TRBD2 assignment by TCRdb is unverifiable without DNA. The CDR3 sequence is 14 residues long. Germline lookup yields CDR1 SGHVS and CDR2 FQNEAQ.

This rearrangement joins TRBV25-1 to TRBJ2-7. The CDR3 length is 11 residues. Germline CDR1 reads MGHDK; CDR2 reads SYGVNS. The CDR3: CASSEGYEQYF.

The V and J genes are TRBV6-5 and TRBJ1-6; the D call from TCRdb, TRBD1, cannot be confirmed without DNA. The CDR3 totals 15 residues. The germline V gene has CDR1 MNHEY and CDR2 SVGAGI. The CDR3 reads CASSYLGHQNSPLHF.

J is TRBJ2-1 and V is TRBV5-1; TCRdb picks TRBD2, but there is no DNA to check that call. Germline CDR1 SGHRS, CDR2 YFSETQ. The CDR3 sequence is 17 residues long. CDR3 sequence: CASSLALAGGSYNEQFF.

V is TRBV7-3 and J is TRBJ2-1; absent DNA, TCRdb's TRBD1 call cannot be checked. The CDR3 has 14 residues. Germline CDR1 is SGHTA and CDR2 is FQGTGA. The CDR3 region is CASSAIPGGNEQFF. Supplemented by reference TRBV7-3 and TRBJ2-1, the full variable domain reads GAGVSQTPSNKVTEKGKYVELRCDPISGHTALYWYRQSLGQGPEFLIYFQGTGAADDSGLPNDRFFAVRPEGSVSTLKIQRTERGDSAVYLCASSAIPGGNEQFFGPGTRLTVL.